These 22 T cell receptor beta chains originate from one sample sequenced in a study of OX40 agonist ivuxolimab in advanced cancers. Assay: immunoSEQ multiplex PCR; the TCRdb copy retains only in-frame clones and omits some. The table records under 75,000 clones, about 93% of them present only once. The sequencing here drew on CD4+ or CD8+ T cells sorted from blood, taken in a trial of the OX40 agonist ivuxolimab. These TCRs come from an adult with an advanced solid tumor such as melanoma, head and neck, liver or kidney cancer.

The chain employs TRBV5-4 and TRBJ2-2; 7 nucleotides line up with TRBD1. The CDR3 is 16 amino acids. V trimming: 4 bases; J trimming: 3 bases; junction bases outside the gene matches: 9. From germline, CDR1 is SGHNT and CDR2 YYREEE (reference sequence). The CDR3 coding sequence is TGTGCCAGCAGCAACATAGACAGGGACGACACCGGGGAGCTGTTTTTT. Protein product: CASSNIDRDDTGELFF.

This chain connects TRBV27 to TRBJ1-1; D unresolved. Germline CDR1 MNHEY, CDR2 SMNVEV (reference sequence). The germline V and J ends were trimmed by 4 bases and 7 bases, with 13 bases remaining between them. The CDR3 is 13 residues long. The CDR3 DNA reads as TGTGCCAGCAGTTCCCCGTGGGCGGATGAAGCTTTCTTT. Amino acid sequence: CASSSPWADEAFF.

V is TRBV7-9 and J is TRBJ2-7, with 8 bases lining up with TRBD2. In germline, CDR1 is SEHNR, CDR2 FQNEAQ (reference sequence). This CDR3 has 12 amino acids. Trimming removed 5 bases from V and 12 bases from J; junction bases left unmatched: 9. CDR3 protein: CASSQERERVYF. CDR3 DNA sequence: TGTGCCAGCAGCCAAGAGCGGGAGAGGGTGTACTTC.

The chain couples TRBV6-1 to TRBJ2-7; D is unclear. V lost 4 bases to trimming and J lost 2 bases, with 15 bases between them. CDR3 length equals 15 residues. Germline V gene data show CDR1 as MNHNS and CDR2 as SASEGT. The CDR3 DNA is TGTGCCAGCAGTGGTCTACACCTCCCAACCTACGAGCAGTACTTC. This encodes CASSGLHLPTYEQYF.

The chain recombines TRBV19 with TRBJ2-7; 14 nucleotides align to TRBD2. The J segment lost 5 bases and the V segment lost 9 bases, leaving 18 bases of the junction unmatched. Germline V CDR1 and CDR2: LNHDA, SQIVND (reference sequence). The CDR3 consists of 18 residues. CDR3 residues: CARLHLPGLAGVVDEQYF. In DNA, the CDR3 is TGTGCCAGATTACACCTACCGGGACTAGCGGGAGTCGTCGACGAGCAGTACTTC.

The chain links TRBV27 to TRBJ1-1; D may be TRBD1 (6 bases). Trimming shortened V by 2 bases and J by 3 bases, and 10 bases separated the two germline ends. The CDR3 totals 14 residues. CDR1 MNHEY and CDR2 SMNVEV come from the germline V gene (reference sequence). Written as DNA, the CDR3 is TGTGCCAGCAGTTTAACAGGGAGGGACACTGAAGCTTTCTTT. Its translation: CASSLTGRDTEAFF.

The chain recombines TRBV27 with TRBJ2-5; weak D call: TRBD2 (5 bases). This CDR3 has 13 residues. V gave up 3 bases and J gave up 5 bases, with 10 bases separating them. Germline V gives CDR1 MNHEY, CDR2 SMNVEV (reference sequence). The CDR3 reads CASSFGVAETQYF. The CDR3 DNA reads TGTGCCAGCAGTTTCGGGGTAGCGGAGACCCAGTACTTC.

The chain is built from TRBV27 and TRBJ2-7; perhaps TRBD2 as D (5 bases). Trimming pared 3 bases from V and 0 bases from J, leaving 6 bases between. Germline V gives CDR1 MNHEY, CDR2 SMNVEV (reference sequence). This CDR3 comprises 13 residues. The CDR3 sequence is CASSFTSSYEQYF. The CDR3 region has the DNA TGTGCCAGCAGTTTTACTAGCTCCTACGAGCAGTACTTC.

For the CDR3, the DNA is TGTGCCAGCAGCTCCACAACGTGGACAGGGGAGAGCTCTGGAAACACCATATATTTT. Its translation is CASSSTTWTGESSGNTIYF. The chain joins TRBV7-9 to TRBJ1-3, with 9 bases lining up with TRBD1. The CDR3 extends over 19 amino acids. V lost 4 bases to trimming and J lost 0 bases; unmatched junction nucleotides: 13. CDR1 and CDR2 from the germline V gene are SEHNR and FQNEAQ (reference sequence).

The CDR3, as DNA: TGTGCCAGCAGCTTAGGGGCGGGAGGGTGGTACGAGCAGTACTTC. This codes for CASSLGAGGWYEQYF. The gene calls are TRBV11-2 and TRBJ2-7, with 9 bases aligning to TRBD2. J lost 4 bases, V lost 1 base, and 5 bases had no gene match. The CDR3 is made up of 15 amino acids. Germline CDR1 and CDR2: SGHAT and FQNNGV.

This rearrangement joins TRBV27 to TRBJ1-2, with D possibly TRBD1 on 6 matching bases. The CDR3 runs 14 residues. The V gene's germline CDR1 is MNHEY and CDR2 SMNVEV (reference sequence). Trimming took off 8 bases at V and 8 bases at J, with 21 bases between the two ends. The CDR3 bases are TGTGCCAGCTCCCTCCCGGGGGGCCGTGGCGGCTACACCTTC. Translation: CASSLPGGRGGYTF.

This sequence joins TRBV19 and TRBJ2-2; D may be TRBD1 or TRBD2 (5 bases each). CDR1 LNHDA and CDR2 SQIVND come from the germline V gene (reference sequence). The CDR3 sequence is 14 residues long. V was clipped by 8 bases and J by 1 base, with 11 bases between them. The chain's CDR3 is CASSGAGNTGELFF. The CDR3 DNA sequence: TGTGCCAGTTCCGGGGCGGGGAACACCGGGGAGCTGTTTTTT.

The chain carries TRBV4-2 and TRBJ1-1; D uncertain. CDR1 is LGHNA, CDR2 YNFKEQ, per germline. The CDR3 consists of 11 residues. V shed 2 bases and J shed 8 bases, with 6 bases lying between them. CDR3 sequence reads: CASSQIGEAFF. CDR3 DNA: TGTGCCAGCAGCCAAATAGGGGAAGCTTTCTTT.

In its sample, this clone was seen once. The chain has TRBV4-3 and TRBJ2-7, with 7 nucleotides matching TRBD1. The J segment lost 6 bases and the V segment lost 0 bases, leaving 14 bases of the junction unmatched. Germline V gene data show CDR1 as LGHNA and CDR2 as YSLEER. This CDR3 is built from 17 residues. DNA for the CDR3: TGCGCCAGCAGCCAAGATCTTCAGGTGACAGGGAAAGGCGAGCAGTACTTC. It yields the protein CASSQDLQVTGKGEQYF.

This chain joins TRBV6-5 and TRBJ2-3, with 12 bases lining up with TRBD2. With V trimmed by 6 bases and J by 1 base, 2 bases remained unmatched. CDR3 length equals 15 residues. Per germline, CDR1 MNHEY and CDR2 SVGAGI. The DNA for the CDR3 is TGTGCCAGCAGCCGACTAGCGGGAGGCACAGATACGCAGTATTTT. This encodes CASSRLAGGTDTQYF.

The gene calls are TRBV4-2 and TRBJ2-1; a weak D match, TRBD1 (5 bases). V gave up 1 base and J gave up 9 bases, with 13 bases separating them. Germline loops: CDR1 LGHNA, CDR2 YNFKEQ. The CDR3 has 14 residues. CDR3 sequence: CASSQGPGFLEQFF. DNA for the CDR3: TGTGCCAGCAGCCAAGGACCAGGGTTTCTTGAGCAGTTCTTC.

This clone was seen more than once but under ten times. No DNA is shown, since the ends of the CDR3 on it are uncertain; the CDR3 is the one TCRdb lists. The chain is built from TRBV21-1 and TRBJ2-7; TRBD2, the table's D call, was not compared with the DNA. TRBV21-1 has pseudogene status. 16 amino acids form the CDR3, both terminal residues included. The CDR3 protein is CASSVWAPGNCYEQYF.

The rearrangement links TRBV9 to TRBJ2-1; D may be TRBD2 (5 bases). The CDR3 runs to 14 residues. V dropped 6 bases and J dropped 4 bases, with 14 bases sitting between them. Germline CDR1 SGDLS, CDR2 YYNGEE. The chain's CDR3 is CASNPGNLYNEQFF. The CDR3 coding sequence is TGTGCCAGCAACCCCGGGAACCTTTACAATGAGCAGTTCTTC.

This rearrangement joins TRBV5-5 to TRBJ2-7; D is perhaps TRBD1 (6 bases). Germline CDR1 is SGHKS and CDR2 is YYEKEE (reference sequence). The CDR3 totals 13 residues. V was trimmed by 2 bases and J by 3 bases, leaving 9 bases between them. The CDR3 bases are TGTGCCAGCAGCTTACAGGACAGCTACGAGCAGTACTTC. Translation gives CASSLQDSYEQYF.

The V and J genes are TRBV9 and TRBJ1-2; D is unclear. From germline, CDR1 is SGDLS and CDR2 YYNGEE. V lost 4 bases and J lost 7, with 11 bases in between. This CDR3 is 12 amino acids long. In DNA form, the CDR3 reads TGTGCCAGCAGCTATTCGGGAGGTGGCTACACCTTC. Translation gives CASSYSGGGYTF. Filled out from reference TRBV9 and TRBJ1-2, the complete variable domain reads DSGVTQTPKHLITATGQRVTLRCSPRSGDLSVYWYQQSLDQGLQFLIQYYNGEERAKGNILERFSAQQFPDLHSELNLSSLELGDSALYFCASSYSGGGYTFGSGTRLTVV.

This clone has more than one count but fewer than ten. This sequence joins TRBV28 and TRBJ1-2, with 8 nucleotides matching TRBD1. V lost 5 bases and J lost 4; bases outside the gene matches: 9. The CDR3 runs to 15 residues. CDR1 is MDHEN, CDR2 SYDVKM, per germline. The CDR3 spells CASSQVDRAAYGYTF. DNA for the CDR3: TGTGCCAGCAGTCAAGTGGACAGGGCCGCCTATGGCTACACCTTC.

Regarding this clone: Sequence at one end of the junction differs from germline and may be a read error. The chain uses TRBV5-3 and TRBJ2-1, with D possibly being TRBD1 or TRBD2 (6 bases each). TRBV5-3 is given ORF status, its function remaining uncertain. The CDR3 sequence is 11 residues long. The CDR3 region has the DNA TGTGCCAGAAGCTCAAAAGGGGGGTCCCTCTTC. It codes for CARSSKGGSLF.